This is a list of T cell receptor beta chains from one sample in a study of shared clonotypes between healthy human individuals. Assay used: immunoSEQ multiplex PCR; TCRdb lists only in-frame clones, some missing. The sample carries approximately 470,000 clones, about 72% recorded once. The sample comprised PBMCs. The receptors were gathered from a woman in her forties in good health. Some clones in this sample may be carry-over from other donors' samples. The CDR3 runs from the conserved cysteine through the conserved F or W. The D gene is left open where the match is weak. Clone size is not always given. Where it is, it says once, few, many or a class for expanded clones.

j_call clone_size d_call v_call cdr3_nt cdr3_aa
TRBJ1-1 NA TRBD1 TRBV28 TGTGCCAGCAGTCTGTGGACAGGGGAGGGCGTGAACACTGAAGCTTTCTTT CASSLWTGEGVNTEAFF
TRBJ2-1 once TRBD2 TRBV12-5 TGTGCTAGTAGGAGGGAGGGCCCCAGGAATGAGCAGTTCTTC CASRREGPRNEQFF
TRBJ1-3 NA NA TRBV19 TGTGCCAGTAGTACGAGGACGAGTGCGGTTCGTGGAAACACCATATATTTT CASSTRTSAVRGNTIYF
TRBJ1-5 NA TRBD1 TRBV6-6 TGTGCCAGCACTGGGACAGTCAATCAGCCCCAGCATTTT CASTGTVNQPQHF
TRBJ1-2 NA TRBD1 TRBV27 TGTGCCAGCAGCCATGGACAGGGCTGGGGCTACACCTTC CASSHGQGWGYTF
TRBJ1-2 NA NA TRBV5-6 TGTGCCAGCAGCTTGGCTCCGAGTTTCTATGGCTACACCTTC CASSLAPSFYGYTF
TRBJ1-5 NA NA TRBV4-1 TGCGCCAGCAGCCAAGGGGATTTTAGCAATCAGCCCCAGCATTTT CASSQGDFSNQPQHF
TRBJ2-5 once NA TRBV5-5 TGTGCCAGCAGCTTGGAAACCCAGAGGTGGGAGACCCAGTACTTC CASSLETQRWETQYF
TRBJ2-6 NA NA TRBV7-9 TGTGCCAGCAGCTCAGGAAGGGCAGGCTCCCTCTCTGGGGCCAACGTCCTGACTTTC CASSSGRAGSLSGANVLTF
TRBJ2-7 many NA TRBV6-1 TGTGCCAGCAGTGAATTGACAGGCAGCTCCTACGAGCAGTACTTC CASSELTGSSYEQYF
TRBJ2-5 NA TRBD1 TRBV5-4 TGTGCCAGCAGCTCAGGGACAGACCTCCAAGAGACCCAGTACTTC CASSSGTDLQETQYF
TRBJ2-7 NA NA TRBV2 TGTGCCAGCACATCTGTGTCAGGGAGTTACTACGAGCAGTACTTC CASTSVSGSYYEQYF
TRBJ1-4 NA TRBD1 TRBV2 TGTGCCAGCAGTGACCCGGGACAGGGGATGAGTGAAAAACTGTTTTTT CASSDPGQGMSEKLFF
TRBJ1-1 NA NA TRBV5-1 TGCGCCAGCAGCACCAGGGTGGGGGACACTGAAGCTTTCTTT CASSTRVGDTEAFF
TRBJ2-3 NA TRBD2 TRBV7-9 TGTGCCAGCAGCTTAGAGGGGAGCGGGAGGGGCTTTCGGACGCAGTATTTT CASSLEGSGRGFRTQYF
TRBJ2-1 NA TRBD2 TRBV19 TGTGCCAGTAGTATAGGTGATTCGGGAGGCAATGAGCAGTTCTTC CASSIGDSGGNEQFF
TRBJ2-7 NA NA TRBV11-2 TGTGCCAGCAGCTTAGGAGCAGGGTCCTACGAGCAGTACTTC CASSLGAGSYEQYF
TRBJ2-2 NA NA TRBV11-3 TGTGCCAGCAGCCTGGACAGCGACCTTAACACCGGGGAGCTGTTTTTT CASSLDSDLNTGELFF
TRBJ1-2 NA TRBD1 TRBV30 TGTGCCTGGAGGGCCCGGGACAGCTATGGCTACACCTTC CAWRARDSYGYTF
TRBJ1-2 few TRBD1 TRBV5-4 TGTGCCAGCAGCATACCGGGACAGGAAAACTATGGCTACACCTTC CASSIPGQENYGYTF
TRBJ2-7 NA TRBD1 TRBV7-3 TGTGCCAGCAGCTTAGACAGGGGGGACGAGCAGTACTTC CASSLDRGDEQYF
TRBJ2-1 NA NA TRBV4-3 TGCGCCAGCAGCCAAGACAGGGCCAACAATGAGCAGTTCTTC CASSQDRANNEQFF
TRBJ2-1 NA NA TRBV6-1 TGTGCCGCCCGGGGAACCTCCTACAATGAGCAGTTCTTC CAARGTSYNEQFF
TRBJ1-4 NA NA TRBV7-8 TGTGCCAGCAGCTTCTACTTGAATGAAAAACTGTTTTTT CASSFYLNEKLFF
TRBJ2-2 NA TRBD2 TRBV19 TGTGCCAGTACCACCACTAGCGGGAGCGCCGGGGAGCTGTTTTTT CASTTTSGSAGELFF
TRBJ1-2 NA TRBD1 TRBV27 TGTGCCAGCAGTTCGGGCAGGGGGATTTATGGCTACACCTTC CASSSGRGIYGYTF
TRBJ1-4 NA NA TRBV5-5 TGTGCCAGCAGCTCACCCTACACTACTAATGAAAAACTGTTTTTT CASSSPYTTNEKLFF
TRBJ1-5 NA NA TRBV28 TGTGCCAGCAGTTTTGGTGTGTTTTCGGCAGGGCGGGAATTTAGCAATCAGCCCCAGCATTTT CASSFGVFSAGREFSNQPQHF
TRBJ1-3 NA NA TRBV4-2 TGTGCCAGCAGCCAAGATTGGACAGTGAACTCTGGAAACACCATATATTTT CASSQDWTVNSGNTIYF
TRBJ1-4 NA NA TRBV5-1 TGCGCCAGCAGCGCCTTCTGGGGGGCCGAGGAAAAACTGTTTTTT CASSAFWGAEEKLFF
TRBJ1-3 once NA TRBV28 TGTGCCAGCACCCTTTATGGAAACACCATATATTTT CASTLYGNTIYF
TRBJ2-3 NA TRBD2 TRBV7-9 TGTGCCAGCAGGGATGCTAGCGGTGGAGATACGCAGTATTTT CASRDASGGDTQYF
TRBJ1-3 NA NA TRBV29-1 TGCAGCGTTGAAGAGCCGCTCACCTCGGGGTCTGGAAACACCATATATTTT CSVEEPLTSGSGNTIYF
TRBJ2-5 few TRBD1 TRBV5-6 TGTGCCAGCAGCGGCGGGGGACAGGGTTCAGAGACCCAGTACTTC CASSGGGQGSETQYF
TRBJ2-5 NA TRBD1 TRBV28 TGTGCCAGCAGGACAGGGCTAGAGACCCAGTACTTC CASRTGLETQYF
TRBJ1-2 NA NA TRBV6-5 TGTGCCAGCAGTGAGGGGTCCGGCTACACCTTC CASSEGSGYTF
TRBJ2-7 NA TRBD2 TRBV18 TGTGCCAGCTCACCGGGGATCGGGGGGGACGGCTACGAGCAGTACTTC CASSPGIGGDGYEQYF
TRBJ2-7 NA TRBD2 TRBV18 TGTGCCAGCTCACCGACTAGCGGGATTTCCGAGCAGTACTTC CASSPTSGISEQYF
TRBJ1-4 few NA TRBV4-3 TGCGCCAGCAGCCAAGATTATGGGGCTTTAGGAGAAAAACTGTTTTTT CASSQDYGALGEKLFF
TRBJ1-5 NA NA TRBV19 TGTGCCAGTAGTATAGGTCCCGGCAATCAGCCCCAGCATTTT CASSIGPGNQPQHF
TRBJ2-3 NA NA TRBV5-1 TGCGCCAGCAGCTTGGGGGCGCACGATACGCAGTATTTT CASSLGAHDTQYF
TRBJ2-3 NA TRBD1 TRBV30 TGTGCCTGGAACCGAGCATCCTCCGGGACAGGTTTGAAGCACACAGATACGCAGTATTTT CAWNRASSGTGLKHTDTQYF
TRBJ2-1 many NA TRBV5-4 TGTGCCAGCAGCTTGGATCCCGCCTCGCCCTACAATGAGCAGTTCTTC CASSLDPASPYNEQFF
TRBJ1-2 NA NA TRBV18 TGTGCCAGCTCACCAAGCCAGACAAATATCGATGGCTACACCTTC CASSPSQTNIDGYTF
TRBJ2-1 NA TRBD2 TRBV10-2 TGCGCCAGCACGCGGGAGGGCCGGGAGCAGTTCTTC CASTREGREQFF
TRBJ2-1 NA TRBD2 TRBV11-1 TGTGCCAGCAGCTTAAGTGCGGGGGCCTACAATGAGCAGTTCTTC CASSLSAGAYNEQFF
TRBJ2-2 NA NA TRBV15 TGTGCCACCAGCTTCCGTCCAGGGCTCGGGGAGCTGTTTTTT CATSFRPGLGELFF